The 26 T cell receptor beta chains below come from one sample, sequenced in a study of T-cell memory formation after mild COVID-19. TCRdb re-derived calls from the 5' RACE reads in MiXCR, one entry per CDR3 protein. This table holds approximately 100,000 distinct CDR3 sequences, roughly 12% found once. Sequencing input: PBMCs or a T cell subset sorted from them (not recorded which). The receptors stem from an adult woman who had mild COVID-19 (a few samples of this study predate the infection). Cell type and time point are not known.

The V and J genes are TRBV11-2 and TRBJ1-1; D perhaps matches TRBD1 (6 bases). The germline CDR1 and CDR2 sequences are SGHAT and FQNNGV. This CDR3 comprises 15 residues. Trimming removed 5 bases from V and 3 bases from J, with 16 bases in between. The CDR3 spells CASSLLGGGYTEAFF. The DNA of the CDR3 is TGTGCCAGCAGCCTGCTTGGGGGCGGGTACACTGAAGCTTTCTTT.

In this sample, this clonotype turned up many times. V is TRBV5-4 and J is TRBJ2-7; 9 bases are a match to TRBD1. Looked up from germline, CDR1 is SGHNT and CDR2 is YYREEE (reference sequence). The trim removed 4 bases at V and 3 bases at J, leaving 5 bases unmatched. The CDR3 extends over 14 amino acids. The DNA for the CDR3 is TGTGCCAGCAGCCCCGGGACAGGGAACTACGAGCAGTACTTC. Its protein is CASSPGTGNYEQYF.

V usage is TRBV7-9 and J usage is TRBJ2-6; D is perhaps TRBD2 (6 bases). Trimming pared 2 bases from V and 7 bases from J, leaving 18 bases between. The CDR3 loop spans 17 amino acids. Germline loops: CDR1 SEHNR, CDR2 FQNEAQ (reference sequence). This CDR3 reads CASSLPLAQGLANVLTF. In DNA form, the CDR3 reads TGTGCCAGCAGCTTACCCCTAGCGCAAGGCTTAGCCAACGTCCTGACTTTC.

The table lists this clonotype with a few counts. The chain has TRBV12-3 or TRBV12-4 and TRBJ1-1, with TRBD1 matching over 9 bases. The CDR3 contains 15 residues. V shed 6 bases, J shed 0 bases, and the junction held 5 bases outside the gene matches. CDR3 in DNA: TGTGCCAGCAGACAGGGACAGGGCATGAACACTGAAGCTTTCTTT. Translation gives CASRQGQGMNTEAFF.

This clonotype was counted between two and nine times. The chain is built from TRBV12-3 or TRBV12-4 and TRBJ2-1; D might be TRBD1 (6 bases). Trimming cost V 5 bases and J 5 bases, with 16 bases left between them. CDR3 size: 15 residues. The CDR3 coding sequence is TGTGCCAGCAGTCTGGGGGCCTTACTTAACAATGAGCAGTTCTTC. It yields the protein CASSLGALLNNEQFF.

J is TRBJ2-7 and V is TRBV6-1; D might be TRBD2 (6 bases). With 4 bases removed from V and 6 bases from J, the gap between germline ends came to 16 bases. Germline lookup yields CDR1 MNHNS and CDR2 SASEGT. The CDR3 extends over 14 amino acids. CDR3 in amino acids: CASSVPPRGVEQYF. CDR3 nucleotides: TGTGCCAGCAGTGTACCCCCCCGCGGGGTCGAGCAGTACTTC.

This clonotype was detected only a few times. The genes are TRBV4-3 and TRBJ2-1; D is undetermined. Trimming removed 0 bases at V and 5 bases at J, with 23 bases between. Looked up from germline, CDR1 is LGHNA and CDR2 is YSLEER. The CDR3 length is 19 residues. CDR3 protein: CASSQEGHPEGFGDNEQFF. As DNA, the CDR3 is TGCGCCAGCAGCCAAGAAGGGCATCCCGAAGGGTTCGGAGACAATGAGCAGTTCTTC.

This clonotype was counted a few times. J is TRBJ2-2 and V is TRBV11-3; 7 nucleotides match TRBD2. Germline trimming cut 3 bases from V and 4 bases from J; bases unmatched to any gene: 5. Germline V CDR1 and CDR2: SGHNT, YENEEA. The CDR3 contains 15 residues. CDR3 nucleotide sequence: TGTGCCAGCAGCTTTGGCGGGAGTTCCACCGGGGAGCTGTTTTTT. The encoded protein is CASSFGGSSTGELFF.

CDR3 sequence reads: CASSLYGVSYNEQFF. CDR3 nucleotides: TGCGCCAGCAGCTTGTACGGGGTCTCCTACAATGAGCAGTTCTTC. The chain has TRBV5-1 and TRBJ2-1, with D possibly TRBD2 on 5 matching bases. The CDR3 has 15 amino acids. V was clipped by 1 base and J by 0 bases, with 8 bases between them. In germline, CDR1 is SGHRS, CDR2 YFSETQ.

This rearrangement joins TRBV24-1 to TRBJ2-7; weak D call: TRBD2 (6 bases). Germline V gene data show CDR1 as KGHDR and CDR2 as SFDVKD. CDR3 length: 12 amino acids. V was pared by 5 bases and J by 7 bases, with 11 bases between. CDR3 amino acids: CATSALAGEQYF. The CDR3 DNA reads as TGTGCCACCAGTGCCCTGGCGGGGGAGCAGTACTTC.

This chain links TRBV7-9 with TRBJ2-7, with TRBD1 matching over 9 bases. This CDR3 spans 14 amino acids. V lost 5 bases, J lost 3 bases, and 5 bases stayed unmatched. Germline CDR1 is SEHNR and CDR2 is FQNEAQ (reference sequence). CDR3 DNA: TGTGCCAGCAGCACGACGGGACAGGGCTACGAGCAGTACTTC. Translation: CASSTTGQGYEQYF.

This clonotype has just a few counts. The rearrangement uses TRBV13 and TRBJ2-1, with 9 nucleotides matching TRBD2. The V and J ends lost 3 bases and 3 bases, in that order; junction bases with no gene match: 3. Germline CDR1 and CDR2: PRHDT and FYEKMQ (reference sequence). This CDR3 comprises 15 residues. The CDR3 bases are TGTGCCAGCAGCTTCGCGACTAGCGGCTACAATGAGCAGTTCTTC. Its protein product is CASSFATSGYNEQFF. The full variable domain, rest sourced from reference TRBV13 and TRBJ2-1, is AAGVIQSPRHLIKEKRETATLKCYPIPRHDTVYWYQQGPGQDPQFLISFYEKMQSDKGSIPDRFSAQQFSDYHSELNMSSLELGDSALYFCASSFATSGYNEQFFGPGTRLTVL.

This clonotype has a handful of counts. At one of its ends the junction is not consistent with the germline gene, which may arise from a read error. The genes are TRBV6-1 and TRBJ2-3, with 13 bases identical to TRBD2. The CDR3 has 15 residues. Germline CDR1 MNHNS, CDR2 SASEGT. CDR3 sequence (DNA): TGTGGCAGCAGCTCACTAGCGGGGGGGCCAGATACGCAGTATTTT. This gives the protein CGSSSLAGGPDTQYF.

This clonotype was detected a few times. The chain carries TRBV15 and TRBJ2-7, with 7 nucleotides matching TRBD1. This CDR3 contains 15 residues. The germline gives CDR1 LNHNV, CDR2 YYDKDF (reference sequence). Unmatched junction bases numbered 4, after V lost 1 base and J lost 1 base. Here the CDR3 reads CATSRVQGTSYEQYF. The CDR3 DNA is TGTGCCACCAGCAGAGTACAGGGGACGTCCTACGAGCAGTACTTC.

In this sample, this clonotype turned up a few times. V gene TRBV20-1 combines with J gene TRBJ2-3, with D perhaps matching TRBD1 (5 bases). Trimming stripped 3 bases from V and 3 bases from J, with 19 bases between. Germline assignment: CDR1 DFQATT and CDR2 SNEGSKA (reference sequence). The CDR3 has 16 amino acids. CDR3 sequence: CSARTVWTPITDTQYF. CDR3 nucleotides: TGCAGTGCTAGGACGGTATGGACACCTATAACAGATACGCAGTATTTT.

This clonotype appeared a few times. The CDR3 nucleotides are TGTGCCACCAGTGATTCGACCGGACAGGGGATGAACACTGAAGCTTTCTTT. Translation: CATSDSTGQGMNTEAFF. The chain combines TRBV24-1 with TRBJ1-1; 9 bases align to TRBD1. The CDR3 is made up of 17 amino acids. Germline CDR1 KGHDR, CDR2 SFDVKD. Trimming took 2 bases from V and 0 from J; bases not matched to a gene: 6.

The chain links TRBV19 to TRBJ1-3; no clear D gene. V was trimmed by 5 bases and J by 0 bases, leaving 11 bases between them. The CDR3 sequence is 15 residues long. The germline CDR1 and CDR2 sequences are LNHDA and SQIVND (reference sequence). The CDR3 bases are TGTGCCAGTAGTTTATCGTGGCCCTCTGGAAACACCATATATTTT. It specifies CASSLSWPSGNTIYF.

The table lists this clonotype with many counts. The CDR3 sequence: CASSDRGPYEQYF. CDR3 in DNA: TGTGCCAGCAGTGACAGGGGGCCGTACGAGCAGTACTTC. This rearrangement joins TRBV12-3 or TRBV12-4 to TRBJ2-7; 10 positions match TRBD1. The CDR3 contains 13 residues. The V gene end was trimmed by 5 bases and the J gene end by 4 bases; junction bases not matched to a gene: 2.

The V and J genes are TRBV24-1 and TRBJ2-5, with D possibly being TRBD1 (6 bases). The V end was cut by 5 bases, the J end by 3 bases, with 9 bases between. The CDR3 covers 13 residues. Germline CDR1 and CDR2: KGHDR and SFDVKD. The CDR3: CATSAGTKETQYF. Written as DNA, the CDR3 is TGTGCCACCAGTGCCGGGACAAAAGAGACCCAGTACTTC.

This clonotype was observed a handful of times. This sequence joins TRBV5-1 and TRBJ2-7; TRBD1 aligns across 7 bases. Germline V lookup: CDR1 SGHRS, CDR2 YFSETQ. CDR3 length: 14 amino acids. V lost 4 bases to trimming and J lost 1 base; unmatched junction nucleotides: 5. The CDR3 DNA reads as TGCGCCAGCAGCCATGGGACAGCTTCCTACGAGCAGTACTTC. Translation gives CASSHGTASYEQYF.

This clonotype has just a few counts. The V and J genes are TRBV2 and TRBJ2-1, with TRBD2 identical over 7 bases. Germline lookup yields CDR1 SNHLY and CDR2 FYNNEI. J was trimmed by 3 bases and V by 0 bases; bases with no gene match: 11. The CDR3 is 18 amino acids. The DNA for the CDR3 is TGTGCCAGCAGTGAAGCTGGGGGGGTTGGACTAGTCTACAATGAGCAGTTCTTC. Protein sequence: CASSEAGGVGLVYNEQFF.

This clonotype has only a few counts. The V and J genes are TRBV27 and TRBJ2-7; 12 positions agree with TRBD2. Germline CDR1 reads MNHEY; CDR2 reads SMNVEV (reference sequence). CDR3 size: 16 residues. The trim removed 7 bases at V and 5 bases at J, leaving 12 bases unmatched. CDR3 DNA: TGTGCCAGCACCGTGAGTCTAGCGGGAGGGCCGAACGAGCAGTACTTC. This encodes CASTVSLAGGPNEQYF.

This clonotype was seen a handful of times. CDR3 DNA: TGCGCCAGCAGCTCCACGGACAGGGCGTCAGATACGCAGTATTTT. The encoded protein is CASSSTDRASDTQYF. V and J are TRBV5-1 and TRBJ2-3, with 8 bases identical to TRBD1. This CDR3 has 15 amino acids. Losses at the gene ends were 3 bases for V and 4 bases for J; bases not matched to a gene: 7. Germline CDR1 reads SGHRS; CDR2 reads YFSETQ.

The chain combines TRBV27 with TRBJ2-1, with 11 bases identical to TRBD2. CDR3 size: 13 residues. The V segment lost 3 bases and the J segment 10 bases; nucleotides outside the gene matches: 2. Germline V gene lookup returns CDR1 MNHEY and CDR2 SMNVEV (reference sequence). The CDR3 region is CASSFGTSGEQFF. The CDR3 coding sequence is TGTGCCAGCAGTTTTGGGACTAGCGGAGAGCAGTTCTTC.

The chain couples TRBV5-1 to TRBJ2-1, with D possibly being TRBD1 or TRBD2 (6 bases each). This CDR3 has 11 amino acids. Trimming pared 7 bases from V and 6 bases from J, leaving 8 bases between. Germline CDR1 and CDR2: SGHRS and YFSETQ. For the CDR3, the DNA is TGCGCCAGCTGGGGGGCCAATGAGCAGTTCTTC. Translated, it gives CASWGANEQFF.

This chain links TRBV9 with TRBJ1-6, with a possible D match to TRBD1 (5 bases). Trimming left V 3 bases short and J 11 bases short, with 15 bases between. Germline assignment: CDR1 SGDLS and CDR2 YYNGEE. The CDR3 is 14 amino acids. CDR3 sequence (DNA): TGTGCCAGCAGCGCCGGAGGGGCAGGAGCACCCCTCCACTTT. It is translated as CASSAGGAGAPLHF.